This T cell receptor beta chain was observed in a study of T cell repertoires in cytomegalovirus infection. MiXCR was run by TCRdb on the reads, yielding one entry per CDR3 protein. The sample includes a few hundred thousand distinct CDR3 sequences, about 39% seen only once; the top ten take around 44%. V lost 9 bases to trimming and J lost 1 base, with 18 bases between them. This CDR3 has 15 residues. A note on this clonotype: What it binds is unknown.

The chain uses TRBV12-3 or TRBV12-4 and TRBJ2-5; D possibly corresponds to TRBD1 (6 bases). The sequenced sample was cultured PBMCs, obtained from culture after CMV antigen stimulation. The source of this sequence is a human donor in good health (CMV status not recorded). Some clones in this sample may be carry-over from other donors' samples. DNA for the CDR3: TGTGCCAGTTCCCGAACCGACAGGACCCAAGAGACCCAGTACTTC. It specifies CASSRTDRTQETQYF.